The 29 T cell receptor beta chains reported below all come from one sample, sequenced in a study of identical twins. TCRdb reanalysed the 5' RACE reads using MiXCR and keeps one entry per CDR3 protein. The sample records hundreds of thousands of distinct CDR3 sequences, about 12% being singletons. These same records also appear under a second study, on yellow fever vaccine responses in identical twins.

Material for sequencing was PBMCs. The receptors shown here come from a woman aged 18-29 years in good health.

This chain uses TRBV12-3 or TRBV12-4 with TRBJ1-4; no clear D gene. Trimming took 6 bases from V and 0 from J, leaving 8 bases between them. The CDR3 runs 14 residues. For the CDR3, the DNA is TGTGCCAGCAGAAAACTTTCAACTAATGAAAAACTGTTTTTT. Its translation: CASRKLSTNEKLFF.

This clonotype has just a few counts. J is TRBJ2-4 and V is TRBV12-3 or TRBV12-4, with D tentatively TRBD2 (6 bases). This CDR3 contains 14 residues. V dropped 3 bases and J dropped 8 bases, with 14 bases sitting between them. This chain's CDR3 is CASSLRIVADIQYF. CDR3 in DNA: TGTGCCAGCAGTTTGAGGATTGTAGCGGACATTCAGTACTTC.

This clonotype showed up just a few times. The chain couples TRBV20-1 to TRBJ2-5; 7 bases map to TRBD2. Unmatched junction bases numbered 11, after V lost 1 base and J lost 3 bases. Germline CDR1 DFQATT, CDR2 SNEGSKA (reference sequence). The CDR3 is 16 amino acids. In DNA, the CDR3 is TGCAGTGCTAGAGGCTTTGTTCGGGGAGGGGAAGAGACCCAGTACTTC. It yields the protein CSARGFVRGGEETQYF.

This clonotype was seen a few times. The chain carries TRBV10-3 and TRBJ2-3, with D perhaps TRBD2 (6 bases). Trimming cost V 2 bases and J 1 base, with 7 bases left between them. This CDR3 region has 14 residues. From germline, CDR1 is ENHRY and CDR2 SYGVKD. As DNA, the CDR3 is TGTGCCATCAGTGAGGGGACTGGCACAGATACGCAGTATTTT. Protein product: CAISEGTGTDTQYF.

This clonotype was counted many times. The V call is TRBV6-1, the J call TRBJ1-4; D might be TRBD1 (6 bases). V was pared by 7 bases and J by 0 bases, with 12 bases between. The CDR3 contains 15 residues. Germline values: CDR1 MNHNS, CDR2 SASEGT. This CDR3 reads CASTGTPATNEKLFF. The DNA of the CDR3 is TGTGCCAGCACCGGGACACCCGCAACTAATGAAAAACTGTTTTTT.

The CDR3 DNA reads TGCGCCAGCAGCCCCGCTCGCGGGTTTACTGAAGCTTTCTTT. As protein: CASSPARGFTEAFF. The chain employs TRBV5-1 and TRBJ1-1; D call uncertain. The CDR3 loop spans 14 amino acids. The germline gives CDR1 SGHRS, CDR2 YFSETQ. V dropped 4 bases and J dropped 5 bases, with 15 bases sitting between them.

The chain has TRBV18 and TRBJ1-5, with a weak D call TRBD1 (5 bases). The germline V gene encodes CDR1 KGHSH and CDR2 LQKENI. The CDR3 loop spans 13 amino acids. V was pared by 6 bases and J by 11 bases, with 17 bases between. This CDR3 reads CASSQDMLGAQHF. DNA for the CDR3: TGTGCCAGCTCCCAGGATATGCTAGGGGCCCAGCATTTT.

This clonotype showed up just a few times. The chain uses TRBV15 and TRBJ2-7, with 14 bases matching TRBD2. The junction had 13 bases not matched to a gene; V was cut back by 3 bases and J by 3 bases. In germline, CDR1 is LNHNV, CDR2 YYDKDF (reference sequence). The CDR3 has 19 amino acids. The CDR3: CATSSAIRLAGGSHYEQYV. CDR3 in DNA: TGTGCCACCAGCAGCGCTATCCGACTAGCGGGGGGGTCGCACTACGAGCAGTACGTC.

This sequence joins TRBV5-1 and TRBJ2-3, with TRBD2 matching 11 bases. Germline values: CDR1 SGHRS, CDR2 YFSETQ. Trimming took 0 bases from V and 2 from J; bases not matched to a gene: 11. This CDR3 has 19 amino acids. The CDR3 nucleotides read TGCGCCAGCAGCTTGGATCTAGCGGGGGGCCGGGGGCCCACAGATACGCAGTATTTT. This sequence encodes CASSLDLAGGRGPTDTQYF.

This clonotype was picked up a small number of times. The chain has TRBV20-1 and TRBJ2-3; perhaps TRBD2 as D (5 bases). The CDR3 runs 14 residues. The germline V and J ends were trimmed by 5 bases and 0 bases, with 12 bases remaining between them. The V gene's germline CDR1 is DFQATT and CDR2 SNEGSKA (reference sequence). The CDR3 DNA is TGCAGTGCTCGGAAAGCGGCTAGCACAGATACGCAGTATTTT. This codes for CSARKAASTDTQYF.

Worth noting for this clonotype: A read error may be the cause here, since a much bigger clone is one base away. CDR3 coding DNA: TGTGCCAGCAGCCAACAGGGACTAGCCAAAAACATTCTGTACTTC. Protein: CASSQQGLAKNILYF. This chain links TRBV12-3 or TRBV12-4 with TRBJ2-4; 9 bases align to TRBD2. The CDR3 length is 15 residues.

This clonotype was detected only a few times. V and J are TRBV5-1 and TRBJ2-7; perhaps TRBD2 as D (6 bases). CDR3 length: 14 amino acids. Germline-derived CDR1 and CDR2 are SGHRS and YFSETQ. The V gene lost 4 bases and the J gene lost 7 bases, with 18 bases spanning the gap. The CDR3 DNA sequence: TGCGCCAGCAGCACGGACTACGCCTCGGGGGAGCAGTACGTC. It is translated as CASSTDYASGEQYV.

V usage is TRBV28 and J usage is TRBJ2-2; D unclear. Germline-derived CDR1 and CDR2 are MDHEN and SYDVKM. The CDR3 has 15 amino acids. V shed 6 bases and J shed 0 bases, with 11 bases lying between them. The CDR3 DNA reads as TGTGCCAGCAGGTACAGAGCATCGAACACCGGGGAGCTGTTTTTT. This translates into CASRYRASNTGELFF.

This clonotype appeared a few times. A much larger clone lies one base from this, so it may be a read error. The chain employs TRBV7-6 and TRBJ1-1, with 9 nucleotides matching TRBD1. Looked up from germline, CDR1 is SGHVS and CDR2 is FNYEAQ. The J segment lost 1 base and the V segment lost 8 bases, leaving 2 bases of the junction unmatched. The CDR3 contains 13 residues. CDR3 DNA: TGTGCCAGCCAGGACAGGGGGAACACTGAAGCTTTCTTT. This gives the protein CASQDRGNTEAFF.

The rearrangement links TRBV24-1 to TRBJ1-2; D unclear. CDR3 length equals 15 residues. Germline V lookup: CDR1 KGHDR, CDR2 SFDVKD. V was cut by 5 bases and J by 0 bases, with 12 bases left in between. CDR3 in amino acids: CATSGSGSTNYGYTF. The CDR3 DNA follows: TGTGCCACCAGTGGGTCGGGAAGTACTAACTATGGCTACACCTTC.

This clonotype occurred a few times. CDR3 in amino acids: CSVRGYEQYV. For the CDR3, the DNA is TGCAGTGTACGGGGGTACGAGCAGTACGTC. The chain recombines TRBV20-1 with TRBJ2-7; possible D gene TRBD2, 6 bases. From germline, CDR1 is DFQATT and CDR2 SNEGSKA (reference sequence). The V end lost 7 bases, the J end lost 4 bases, and 8 bases lay between the germline ends. This CDR3 has 10 residues.

J is TRBJ2-5 and V is TRBV27; tentatively, D is TRBD1 or TRBD2 (5 bases each). CDR1 is MNHEY and CDR2 is SMNVEV in the germline V gene (reference sequence). This CDR3 spans 15 amino acids. Between the trimmed V and J ends, which lost 1 base and 5 bases, there was a span of 14 bases. CDR3 DNA: TGTGCCAGCAGTTTATTTTCGAGGGGCTCGGAGACCCAGTACTTC. Its protein is CASSLFSRGSETQYF.

This clonotype was picked up a small number of times. The CDR3 loop reads CASSFIGSTAEAFF. The CDR3 coding sequence is TGTGCCAGCAGCTTCATCGGCAGCACCGCTGAAGCTTTCTTT. The chain combines TRBV7-9 with TRBJ1-1; D is unclear. Between the trimmed V and J ends, which lost 3 bases and 6 bases, there was a span of 14 bases. This CDR3 is built from 14 residues. CDR1 and CDR2 (germline): SEHNR, FQNEAQ (reference sequence).

This clonotype was recorded a few times. The chain is built from TRBV2 and TRBJ1-1, with TRBD1 as a possible D gene (6 bases). This CDR3 comprises 15 residues. V shed 6 bases and J shed 0 bases, with 14 bases lying between them. CDR1 is SNHLY, CDR2 FYNNEI, per germline. The CDR3: CASRAKQGMNTEAFF. CDR3 nucleotide sequence: TGTGCCAGCAGGGCGAAACAGGGAATGAACACTGAAGCTTTCTTT.

Worth noting for this clonotype: A much larger clone lies a single base off, so this may be a read error. V is TRBV7-9 and J is TRBJ1-5; D ambiguous. The length of the CDR3 is 14 residues. The V gene lost 5 bases and the J gene lost 7 bases, with 15 bases spanning the gap. Germline V gives CDR1 SEHNR, CDR2 FQNEAQ (reference sequence). The CDR3, as DNA: TGTGCCAGCAGCCCTGGCCTTCATAAGCAGCCCCAGCATTTT. Translation gives CASSPGLHKQPQHF.

The rearrangement joins TRBV28 to TRBJ1-2; no firm D call. Deletions cut 4 bases from V and 3 bases from J, with 15 bases between. The CDR3 runs 15 residues. Germline V CDR1 and CDR2: MDHEN, SYDVKM. The CDR3 loop is CASSSSARGDYGYTF. In DNA, the CDR3 is TGTGCCAGCAGTTCCTCGGCCCGGGGAGACTATGGCTACACCTTC.

This clonotype has a handful of counts. V gene TRBV10-3 combines with J gene TRBJ2-3, with 7 bases that match TRBD2. The CDR3 has 19 residues. The germline CDR1 and CDR2 sequences are ENHRY and SYGVKD. After removal of 0 bases from V and 1 base from J, the junction contained 13 bases not matched to a gene. The CDR3 protein is CAISESAGVILKGTDTQYF. In DNA form, the CDR3 reads TGTGCCATCAGTGAGTCGGCGGGGGTAATTCTTAAGGGCACAGATACGCAGTATTTT.

This clonotype occurred a few times. The rearrangement joins TRBV5-1 to TRBJ2-2; 8 positions match TRBD2. With V trimmed by 3 bases and J by 6 bases, 10 bases remained unmatched. The CDR3 runs to 16 residues. Germline CDR1 and CDR2: SGHRS and YFSETQ. The CDR3 nucleotides are TGCGCCAGCAGCTCCCTATCGGGGGGGCAGTCCGGGGAGCTGTTTTTT. Protein: CASSSLSGGQSGELFF.

In its sample, this clonotype was seen a few times. V and J are TRBV6-5 and TRBJ2-1, with 11 bases matching TRBD1. The trim removed 0 bases at V and 5 bases at J, leaving 6 bases unmatched. Germline values: CDR1 MNHEY, CDR2 SVGAGI. This CDR3 comprises 17 residues. The CDR3 is CASSYSLGTGGNNEQFF. The CDR3 DNA sequence: TGTGCCAGCAGTTACTCTTTAGGGACAGGGGGAAACAATGAGCAGTTCTTC.

Only a few counts were recorded for this clonotype. The gene calls are TRBV6-5 and TRBJ2-3; D may be TRBD1 or TRBD2 (5 bases each). Trimming removed 5 bases from V and 9 bases from J, with 21 bases in between. There are 15 residues in the CDR3. Germline lookup yields CDR1 MNHEY and CDR2 SVGAGI. The CDR3 DNA reads as TGTGCCAGCAGTAACCGGCCCTCAGCCCGGGACACGCAGTATTTT. This codes for CASSNRPSARDTQYF.

This clonotype was picked up a small number of times. V is TRBV19 and J is TRBJ2-1; D ambiguous. V shed 3 bases and J shed 0 bases, with 9 bases lying between them. The CDR3 spans 15 residues. From germline, CDR1 is LNHDA and CDR2 SQIVND (reference sequence). This chain's CDR3 is CASSMRESSYNEQFF. CDR3 in DNA: TGTGCCAGTAGTATGCGTGAGAGCTCCTACAATGAGCAGTTCTTC.

The chain links TRBV7-2 to TRBJ2-2; 8 nucleotides agree with TRBD2. The CDR3 is 16 amino acids. The V gene's germline CDR1 is SGHTA and CDR2 FQGNSA. V was pared by 5 bases and J by 8 bases, with 13 bases of the junction left unmatched. CDR3 nucleotide sequence: TGTGCCAGCAGCACCGATAGCGGGGCCCCGCCTGGGGAGCTGTTTTTT. Translation gives CASSTDSGAPPGELFF.

This chain uses TRBV10-3 with TRBJ2-1; 10 nucleotides align to TRBD1. The CDR3 has 16 residues. Germline values: CDR1 ENHRY, CDR2 SYGVKD. Unmatched junction bases numbered 5, after V lost 0 bases and J lost 6 bases. For the CDR3, the DNA is TGTGCCATCAGTGAGTCCGGGACAGGGGTTTTCAATGAGCAGTTCTTC. Translated: CAISESGTGVFNEQFF.

This clonotype was seen ten or more times. The CDR3 nucleotides read TGTGCCAGCAGCTTAGCTGAGTACAATGAGCAGTTCTTC. Its translation: CASSLAEYNEQFF. This rearrangement joins TRBV7-8 to TRBJ2-1; the D is unclear. CDR1 SGHVS and CDR2 FQNEAQ come from the germline V gene. The CDR3 runs to 13 residues. The V and J ends lost 0 bases and 4 bases respectively, with 4 bases between them.